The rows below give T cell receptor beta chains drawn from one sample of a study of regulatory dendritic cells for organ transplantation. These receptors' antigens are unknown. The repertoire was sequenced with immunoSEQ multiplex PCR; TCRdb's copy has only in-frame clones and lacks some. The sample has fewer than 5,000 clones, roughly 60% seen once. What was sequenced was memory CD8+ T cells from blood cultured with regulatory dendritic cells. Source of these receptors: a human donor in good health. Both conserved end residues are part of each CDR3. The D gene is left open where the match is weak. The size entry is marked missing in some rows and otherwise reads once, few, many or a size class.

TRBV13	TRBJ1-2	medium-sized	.	CASSLVTTGRGYGYTF
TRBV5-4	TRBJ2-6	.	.	CASSRGSGIGGANVLTF
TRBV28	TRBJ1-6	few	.	CASSPPRGPLHF
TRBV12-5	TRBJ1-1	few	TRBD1	CASVTGGAPEAFF
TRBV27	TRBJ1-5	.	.	CASSLRGTRRNQPQHF
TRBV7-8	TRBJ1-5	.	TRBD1	CASSSDRSNQPQHF
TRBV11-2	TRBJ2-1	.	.	CASSSFYNEQFF
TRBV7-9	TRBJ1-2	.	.	CASSLETYYGYTF
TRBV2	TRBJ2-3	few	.	CASSHPGLSTDTQYF
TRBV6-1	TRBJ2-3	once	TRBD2	CASSEALAGGTDTQYF
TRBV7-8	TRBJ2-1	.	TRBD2	CASSLDLAGNSYNEQFF
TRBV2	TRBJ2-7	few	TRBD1	CASRGGTGTYEQYF
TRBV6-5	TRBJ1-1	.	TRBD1	CASSLSSGQGTFF
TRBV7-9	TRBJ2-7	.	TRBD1	CASSRATGEAEQYF
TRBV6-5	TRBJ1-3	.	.	CASRRTTGNTIYF
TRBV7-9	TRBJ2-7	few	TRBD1	CASSLEGQGISYEQYF
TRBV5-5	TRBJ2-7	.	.	CASSQETGDSSYEQYF
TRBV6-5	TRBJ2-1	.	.	CASRPQGGYEQFF
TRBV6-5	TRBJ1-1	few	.	CASRNTLNTEAFF
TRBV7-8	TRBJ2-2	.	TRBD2	CASSQGLAGFGELFF
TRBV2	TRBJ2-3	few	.	CASSEDTGVNTDTQYF
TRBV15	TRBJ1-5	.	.	CATSRDVEGHQPQHF
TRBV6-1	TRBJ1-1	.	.	CASSELGRNTEAFF
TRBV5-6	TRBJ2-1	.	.	CASSLAGKNEQFF
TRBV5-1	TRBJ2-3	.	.	CASSLDGGKDTQYF
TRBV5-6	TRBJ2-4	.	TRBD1	CASSIDGQGKNIQYF
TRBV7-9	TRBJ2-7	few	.	CASSSRTGSDEQYF
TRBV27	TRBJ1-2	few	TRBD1	CARDRGSGYTF
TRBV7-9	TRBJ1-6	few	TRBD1	CASSLGRGLSPLHF
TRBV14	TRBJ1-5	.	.	CASSLSRGPQHF
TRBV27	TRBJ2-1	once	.	CASSLISRELFF
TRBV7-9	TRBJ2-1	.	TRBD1	CASSRGPRYNEQFF
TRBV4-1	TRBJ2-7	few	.	CASSQGGTGHYEQYF
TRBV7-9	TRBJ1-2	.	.	CASSAGPNYGYTF
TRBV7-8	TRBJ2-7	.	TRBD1	CASSPLRDQGAYEQYF
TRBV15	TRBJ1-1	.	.	CATSAQRGTTEAFF
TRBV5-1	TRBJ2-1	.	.	CASSLPPVGASYNEQFF
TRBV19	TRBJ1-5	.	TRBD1	CASRGQQNQPQHF
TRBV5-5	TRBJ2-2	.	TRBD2	CASSFGLAGGPNTGELFF
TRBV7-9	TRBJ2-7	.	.	CASSADIYEQYF
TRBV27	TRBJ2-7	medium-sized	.	CASSRPRQGHYEQYF
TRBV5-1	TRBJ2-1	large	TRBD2	CASRGLAGDNEQFF
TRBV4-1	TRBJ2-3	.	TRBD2	CASSPWTSGGGTDTQYF
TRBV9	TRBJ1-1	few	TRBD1	CASSPRDRDYTEAFF
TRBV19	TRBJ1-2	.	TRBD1	CASSPEEGAHDGYTF
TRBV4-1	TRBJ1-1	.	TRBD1	CASSQDLTGSTEAFF
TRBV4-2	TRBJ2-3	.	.	CASSQDSRGSDTQYF
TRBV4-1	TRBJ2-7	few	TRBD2	CASSQVFGEGFYEQYF
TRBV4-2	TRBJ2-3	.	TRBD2	CASSQDWRGGDTQYF
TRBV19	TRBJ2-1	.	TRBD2	CASSLLAGAGDNEQFF
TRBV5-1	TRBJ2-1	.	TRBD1	CASSLAGTDSYNEQFF
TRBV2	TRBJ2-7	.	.	CASSTGVPYEQYF
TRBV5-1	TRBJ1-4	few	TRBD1	CASSPGTATNEKLFF
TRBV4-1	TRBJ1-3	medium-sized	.	CASSVPGSRNTIYF
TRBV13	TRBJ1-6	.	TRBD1	CASSGRDSSNSPLHF
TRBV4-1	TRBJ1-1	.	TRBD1	CASRGQGRTEAFF
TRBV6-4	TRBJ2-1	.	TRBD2	CASSDGTSGGNEQFF
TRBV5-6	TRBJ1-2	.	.	CASSPLGTSYGYTF